This entry lists 21 T cell receptor beta chains sequenced from one sample in a study of CD8+ T cells in alopecia areata. Treatment in this sample: oral pan-JAK inhibitor, 5-10 mg twice daily. Sequencing templates came from extracted RNA that was reverse transcribed into cDNA. Produced via immunoSEQ multiplex PCR; TCRdb's table is partial and in-frame only. The sample has more than 200,000 clones; under 70% are singletons. The sequencing used CD4+ T cells sorted from blood, collected between weeks 43 and 45, from a patient treated with tofacitinib. These receptors all stem from a human donor with alopecia areata.

This clone was seen only once. In the same sample, other DNA sequences code for this CDR3. This sequence joins TRBV30 and TRBJ1-5, with 10 bases fitting TRBD1. The CDR3 is 13 residues long. CDR1 is GTSNPN, CDR2 SVGIG, per germline (reference sequence). V shed 4 bases and J 5 bases; nucleotides not matched to a gene: 2. CDR3 residues: CAWTDRGDQPQHF. DNA of the CDR3: TGTGCCTGGACGGACAGGGGGGATCAGCCCCAGCATTTT.

The V and J genes are TRBV2 and TRBJ1-6, with D perhaps TRBD1 (6 bases). There are 16 residues in the CDR3. V gave up 6 bases and J gave up 0 bases, with 12 bases separating them. CDR1 SNHLY and CDR2 FYNNEI come from the germline V gene. The CDR3 is CASRPQGSSYNSPLHF. The DNA of the CDR3 is TGTGCCAGCAGGCCCCAGGGGAGCTCCTATAATTCACCCCTCCACTTT.

This clone occurred a few times. The chain has TRBV21-1 and TRBJ2-7. TRBV21-1 is noted as a pseudogene. The length of the CDR3 is 16 residues. The DNA of the CDR3 is TGTGCCAGCAGCAAAGCGGGAAGCGCTCCGCTCTACGAGCAGTACTTC. Translation gives CASSKAGSAPLYEQYF.

This clone was seen a few times. The chain carries TRBV10-3 and TRBJ2-1; 15 bases agree with TRBD2. The CDR3 contains 16 residues. Germline loops: CDR1 ENHRY, CDR2 SYGVKD. V shed 5 bases, J shed 6 bases, and the junction held 5 bases outside the gene matches. For the CDR3, the DNA is TGTGCCATCAGTCCCCGGACTAGCGGGGGGGCCAATGAGCAGTTCTTC. It yields the protein CAISPRTSGGANEQFF.

The rearrangement joins TRBV10-2 to TRBJ1-1, with D possibly matching TRBD1 (6 bases). The V gene lost 6 bases and the J gene lost 0 bases, with 11 bases spanning the gap. This CDR3 spans 14 amino acids. CDR1 is WSHSY and CDR2 is SAAADI in the germline V gene. The CDR3 here is CASRLQGLNTEAFF. In DNA, the CDR3 is TGCGCCAGCAGATTACAGGGACTGAACACTGAAGCTTTCTTT.

This sequence joins TRBV29-1 and TRBJ1-1, with a tentative D call TRBD1 (5 bases). The CDR3 runs 13 residues. Trimming cost V 3 bases and J 5 bases, with 13 bases left between them. Germline V gives CDR1 SQVTM, CDR2 ANQGSEA. The DNA of the CDR3 is TGCAGCGTTGATCGGGGCGGATGGACTGAAGCTTTCTTT. Its translation is CSVDRGGWTEAFF.

About this clone itself: Other DNA sequences in this sample translate to the same CDR3. The genes are TRBV29-1 and TRBJ1-2; perhaps TRBD1 as D (6 bases). Trimming pared 3 bases from V and 4 bases from J, leaving 9 bases between. Germline V gives CDR1 SQVTM, CDR2 ANQGSEA. The CDR3 loop spans 12 amino acids. The CDR3 protein is CSVDRGTYGYTF. Written as DNA, the CDR3 is TGCAGCGTTGATAGGGGGACCTATGGCTACACCTTC.

J is TRBJ2-7 and V is TRBV5-1; tentative D call: TRBD2 (6 bases). V gave up 0 bases and J gave up 7 bases, with 11 bases separating them. CDR3 size: 13 residues. Germline V gene sequence: CDR1 SGHRS, CDR2 YFSETQ. CDR3 DNA: TGCGCCAGCAGCTTGGTTGGAGGGGAGGAGCAGTACTTC. Translating gives CASSLVGGEEQYF. Using reference TRBV5-1 and TRBJ2-7 for the parts outside the CDR3, the full variable domain is KAGVTQTPRYLIKTRGQQVTLSCSPISGHRSVSWYQQTPGQGLQFLFEYFSETQRNKGNFPGRFSGRQFSNSRSEMNVSTLELGDSALYLCASSLVGGEEQYFGPGTRLTVT.

This clone was seen more than once but under ten times. The same CDR3 also results from other DNA sequences found in this sample. The rearrangement uses TRBV30 and TRBJ2-2; D not resolved. This CDR3 spans 12 amino acids. V lost 3 bases and J lost 1, with 3 bases in between. Germline CDR1 GTSNPN, CDR2 SVGIG (reference sequence). The CDR3 DNA sequence: TGTGCCTGGAGCCTGAACACCGGGGAGCTGTTTTTT. This codes for CAWSLNTGELFF.

The chain carries TRBV7-9 and TRBJ1-4; D is undetermined. Trimming cost V 6 bases and J 12 bases, with 23 bases left between them. Germline values: CDR1 SEHNR, CDR2 FQNEAQ (reference sequence). The CDR3 is made up of 15 amino acids. The CDR3 nucleotides are TGTGCCAGCAGTTCCCAAGGCCGGGCAGAAAGGGAACTGTTTTTT. It yields the protein CASSSQGRAERELFF. Full variable domain (outside the CDR3, taken from reference TRBV7-9 and TRBJ1-4): DTGVSQNPRHKITKRGQNVTFRCDPISEHNRLYWYRQTLGQGPEFLTYFQNEAQLEKSRLLSDRFSAERPKGSFSTLEIQRTEQGDSAMYLCASSSQGRAERELFFGSGTQLSVL.

This clone was detected a few times. J is TRBJ1-2 and V is TRBV5-1, with D perhaps TRBD1 (5 bases). Germline V gene sequence: CDR1 SGHRS, CDR2 YFSETQ. This CDR3 spans 13 amino acids. The V and J ends lost 0 bases and 4 bases respectively, with 7 bases between them. CDR3 DNA sequence: TGCGCCAGCAGCTTGGAAGGGGCCTATGGCTACACCTTC. This sequence encodes CASSLEGAYGYTF.

Concerning this clone: The same CDR3 can be traced to other DNA sequences in this sample. The V call is TRBV7-2, the J call TRBJ2-2; D is ambiguous. In germline, CDR1 is SGHTA, CDR2 FQGNSA. The CDR3 is 15 residues long. V lost 1 base and J 3 bases, leaving 9 bases between the germline ends. This CDR3 reads CASSLVGGHTGELFF. In nucleotides, the CDR3 is TGTGCCAGCAGCTTAGTTGGCGGCCACACCGGGGAGCTGTTTTTT.

This clone occurred once. The chain employs TRBV7-2 and TRBJ2-1; D not certain. Germline CDR1 is SGHTA and CDR2 is FQGNSA. The CDR3 extends over 14 amino acids. Deletions cut 3 bases from V and 2 bases from J, with 8 bases between. The CDR3 coding sequence is TGTGCCAGCAGCTTGTCCCCCGCCTACAATGAGCAGTTCTTC. This translates into CASSLSPAYNEQFF.

The table lists this clone with a few counts. The chain is built from TRBV29-1 and TRBJ2-3; 12 nucleotides match TRBD2. The CDR3 has 14 amino acids. Trimming at V came to 4 bases and at J to 4 bases, leaving 3 bases not matched to a gene. The germline CDR1 and CDR2 sequences are SQVTM and ANQGSEA. CDR3 DNA sequence: TGCAGCGTTGCGACTAGCGGGGGATCAGATACGCAGTATTTT. Encoded protein: CSVATSGGSDTQYF.

Comments on this clone: One end of the junction does not line up with germline, which may come from a read error. The chain has TRBV5-1 and TRBJ2-2; D unclear. The CDR3 totals 15 residues. Germline CDR1 reads SGHRS; CDR2 reads YFSETQ. CDR3 DNA: TGCGCCAGCACCTTGGAGTTCCAGAACACCGGGGAGCTGTTTTTT. Its protein is CASTLEFQNTGELFF.

The chain joins TRBV18 to TRBJ1-1; D is undetermined. Germline CDR1 is KGHSH and CDR2 is LQKENI. The CDR3 runs to 17 residues. With 2 bases removed from V and 1 base from J, the gap between germline ends came to 17 bases. For the CDR3, the DNA is TGTGCCAGCTCACCATTAGAGGTTGGCAGGCCGAACACTGAAGCTTTCTTT. This codes for CASSPLEVGRPNTEAFF.

The chain employs TRBV14 and TRBJ1-6, with D uncertain. V dropped 0 bases and J dropped 7 bases, with 10 bases sitting between them. The CDR3 is 15 residues long. The germline CDR1 and CDR2 sequences are SGHDN and FVKESK. Written as DNA, the CDR3 is TGTGCCAGCAGCCAAGATCTTTTGGGGAATTCACCCCTCCACTTT. Translation gives CASSQDLLGNSPLHF.

The CDR3 here is CASTGQGAVETQYF. The CDR3 DNA sequence: TGTGCCAGCACAGGTCAGGGGGCGGTGGAGACCCAGTACTTC. This chain uses TRBV2 with TRBJ2-5, with 8 bases matching TRBD1. The CDR3 is 14 amino acids. J gave up 5 bases and V 7 bases, and 9 bases lay outside the gene matches. Germline V gene sequence: CDR1 SNHLY, CDR2 FYNNEI.

The V call is TRBV29-1, the J call TRBJ2-3, with 10 bases fitting TRBD2. V lost 8 bases and J lost 5; bases outside the gene matches: 10. CDR3 length equals 14 residues. In germline, CDR1 is SQVTM, CDR2 ANQGSEA. The CDR3 DNA reads as TGCAGCCAGCGGGGGGGTGAGGGTGGAGATACGCAGTATTTT. Amino acids: CSQRGGEGGDTQYF.

This sequence joins TRBV15 and TRBJ2-5; the D gene is possibly TRBD1 (6 bases). Per germline, CDR1 LNHNV and CDR2 YYDKDF (reference sequence). There are 15 residues in the CDR3. Trimming took 8 bases from V and 1 from J, leaving 17 bases between them. DNA of the CDR3: TGTGCCACCTCCAACCCCGGACAGAGCCAAGAGACCCAGTACTTC. This sequence encodes CATSNPGQSQETQYF.

This clone was seen once. The chain joins TRBV15 to TRBJ2-3; D gene uncertain. This CDR3 contains 14 residues. Trimming removed 0 bases from V and 4 bases from J, with 8 bases in between. Germline values: CDR1 LNHNV, CDR2 YYDKDF (reference sequence). The CDR3 DNA reads TGTGCCACCAGCAGAGATTGGGCGGCAGATACGCAGTATTTT. Its translation is CATSRDWAADTQYF.